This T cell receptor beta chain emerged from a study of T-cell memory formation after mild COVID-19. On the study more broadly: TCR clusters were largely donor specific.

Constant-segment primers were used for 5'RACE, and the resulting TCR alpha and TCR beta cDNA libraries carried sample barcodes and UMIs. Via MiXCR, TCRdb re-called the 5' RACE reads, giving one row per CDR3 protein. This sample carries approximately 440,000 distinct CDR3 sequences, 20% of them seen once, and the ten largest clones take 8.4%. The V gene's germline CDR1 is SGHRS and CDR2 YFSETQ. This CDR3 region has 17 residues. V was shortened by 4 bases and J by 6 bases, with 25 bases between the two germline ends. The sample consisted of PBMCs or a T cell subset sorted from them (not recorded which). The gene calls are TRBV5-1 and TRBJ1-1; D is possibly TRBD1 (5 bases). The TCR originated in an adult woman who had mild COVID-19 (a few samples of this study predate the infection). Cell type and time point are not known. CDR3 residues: CASSRESPGPSNPEAFF. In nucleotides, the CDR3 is TGCGCCAGCAGCCGGGAATCACCGGGACCTAGCAACCCTGAAGCTTTCTTT.